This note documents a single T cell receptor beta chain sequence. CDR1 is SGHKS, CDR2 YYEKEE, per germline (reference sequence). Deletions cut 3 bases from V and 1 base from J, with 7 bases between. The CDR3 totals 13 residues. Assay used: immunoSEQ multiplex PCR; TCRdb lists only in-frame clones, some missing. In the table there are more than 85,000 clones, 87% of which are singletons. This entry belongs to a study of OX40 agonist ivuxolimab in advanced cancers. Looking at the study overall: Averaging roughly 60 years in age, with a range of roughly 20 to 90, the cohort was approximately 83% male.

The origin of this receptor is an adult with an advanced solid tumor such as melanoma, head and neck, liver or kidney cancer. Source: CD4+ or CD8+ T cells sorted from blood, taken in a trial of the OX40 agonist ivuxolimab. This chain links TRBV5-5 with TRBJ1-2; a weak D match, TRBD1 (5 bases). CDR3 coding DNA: TGTGCCAGCAGCTGGAGGGGTAACTATGGCTACACCTTC. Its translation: CASSWRGNYGYTF.